This section outlines one TCR beta chain sequence together with its context. CDR1 is GTSNPN and CDR2 is SVGIG in the germline V gene (reference sequence). CDR3 length equals 15 residues. Germline trimming cut 7 bases from V and 1 base from J; bases unmatched to any gene: 10. This record belongs to a study of CD8 T cells in Susac syndrome. At the level of the study: Among the sequenced Susac syndrome patients, roughly six had active disease while fewer than 10 were in remission. Treatment at blood withdrawal was none, corticosteroids, or intravenous immunoglobulin alone in Susac syndrome patients.

Random hexamers primed reverse transcription of roughly 0.5 to 1 ug RNA. TCRdb processed the immunoSEQ multiplex PCR reads anew with MiXCR; each CDR3 protein has one entry. The table has about 190,000 distinct CDR3 sequences, around 95% seen once. This TCR was recovered from a human donor with Susac syndrome. The gene calls are TRBV30 and TRBJ2-5; 9 bases agree with TRBD1. The sample consisted of CD8+ T cells from PBMCs. The CDR3 DNA is TGTGCCTCAGAGGGGGACAGGGAGACCCAAGAGACCCAGTACTTC. Protein sequence: CASEGDRETQETQYF.